This T cell receptor beta chain appears in the sequencing data of a study of blood T cells in healthy people across ages (dated by TCRdb to the mid-2010s). At the level of the whole study: In model experiments, template switching captured roughly one uniquely barcoded TCR beta cDNA molecule for every two T cells. To track age-related changes in TCR beta repertoire diversity, the study relied on deep sequencing normalized with unique cDNA molecular identifiers. The donors were split into four age groups: young (average 16 years), middle-aged (nearly 40), aged (more than 60) and long-lived (about 74). To avoid experimental bias, donors of different ages were randomly spread across the sequencing lanes. Two additional independent replicas of 1 million unique cDNA reads from the same blood draw were analyzed for two donors (one aged 18 to 30 and one aged 80 or older). Beyond this particular receptor, the publication reports: Observed TCR beta diversity correlated strongly with the percentage of naive T cells measured by flow cytometry. Bulk unsorted PBMC profiling prevented conclusive comparison of naive and antigen-experienced compartments. The long-lived group showed more naive CD4+ T cells, fewer expanded clones and increased TCR diversity than the aged group, suggesting age selection. Because the CMV infection status of the donors was unknown, age-related changes in expanded clonotypes may potentially have been confounded. Estimates of total diversity based on one million sequenced T cells were regarded as lower bounds and as underestimates. Observed TCR beta diversity per million T cells fell roughly linearly with age, and a significant reduction was already apparent by age about 43.

Systemically healthy Caucasian individuals from Russia, some 38 in total and aged about 6 to 95 years, were included as donors. Each donor gave about 9.7 milliliters of peripheral blood, drawn into EDTA-treated Vacutainer tubes. Ficoll-Paque density-gradient centrifugation was used to isolate PBMCs, with at least 6.5 million per sample. Trizol reagent was used to extract total RNA from PBMCs, with at least 5 micrograms per sample. For every donor, flow cytometry on a PBMC aliquot measured the percentage of naive CD45RAhigh/CD27high T cells. V is pared back by 5 bases and J by 6 bases, with 11 bases lying between the germline termini. As encoded in the germline V gene (reference sequence), CDR1 is DFQATT while CDR2 is SNEGSKA. The CDR3 spans 13 residues, from the cysteine through the phenylalanine. CDR3 DNA only is kept here, 39 bases in frame from base 1. Receptors were amplified or captured by 5' RACE. The sequencing machine was an Illumina HiSeq 2500. A second roughly 7 to 11 cycle PCR used a sample-barcoded 5' primer and a J-beta primer mix. Each TCR beta cDNA molecule received a unique molecular identifier from a template-switch 5' adaptor carrying 12 random nucleotides. Each sample yielded at least 3 million CDR3-containing paired-end reads. All of the RNA was converted into first-strand cDNA using the Mint cDNA synthesis kit, with a TRBC-specific oligonucleotide serving as the primer. Following uracil-DNA glycosylase treatment, a first 18-cycle PCR with universal primers M1SS and BC2_uni_R was performed on all cDNA. On the study's bioinformatics: Normalization of each sample was performed by random selection of 1 million high-quality reads, each carrying a distinct molecular identifier. Instead of being binned into consensus sequences, reads with shared molecular identifiers were discarded. MiTCR, with a Q25 quality threshold and the strictest error-elimination algorithm, was used for CDR3 identification, clonotype clustering and error correction. Lower-bound total TCR beta diversity was estimated with a nonparametric unseen species model using Euler transformation. The public reads were quality trimmed at Q25 with fastp and then assembled into clones with MiXCR by TCRdb, keeping productive beta chains. For every CDR3 protein sequence, its rows merge into one entry that carries the most common genes and DNA. The authors' filters were not applied to this entry. This sample has 800,000 to 900,000 distinct CDR3 sequences in its table, and 60% to 80% of those were observed once. The top ten constitute about 27% of the sample.

This clonotype has more than one count but fewer than ten. Which antigen it targets is not known. The sample holds no much larger clone one base away, and base qualities are not on file. The sequenced material came from blood. This receptor was taken from a man aged 30 to 39 in good health. This receptor chain uses TRBV20-1 and TRBJ1-6; there is no confident call for the D gene. The CDR3 reads CSAGLTGNSPLHF. The nucleotides are TGCAGTGCTGGGCTCACGGGTAATTCACCCCTCCACTTT.